One T cell receptor (beta chain) is described in this entry. This sample is part of a study of shared clonotypes between healthy human individuals. V lost 3 bases and J lost 4; bases outside the gene matches: 8. CDR1 and CDR2 from the germline V gene are KGHSH and LQKENI. The CDR3 covers 17 residues. Repertoires were generated with immunoSEQ multiplex PCR, while TCRdb's copy carries only in-frame clones and drops some. This sample has around 2.5 million clones, with roughly 93% found just once. Sequences were obtained from naive CD4+ T cells from PBMCs. Sample subset: CD45RA+ positively selected. V is TRBV18 and J is TRBJ2-1; 11 nucleotides align to TRBD2. The clonotype originates from a man aged 18 to 29 in good health. Some clones in this sample may be carry-over from other donors' samples. The CDR3 DNA sequence: TGTGCCAGCTCACCTTTGATAGCGGGAGGGGAATACAATGAGCAGTTCTTC. Translation: CASSPLIAGGEYNEQFF.